The clone carrying this T cell receptor beta chain was picked up one time. TCRdb ran MiXCR on the RT-PCR reads and lists one entry per CDR3 protein. The profile shows about 680,000 distinct CDR3 sequences, 14% of them singletons. V lost 2 bases and J lost 7, with 17 bases in between. The CDR3 totals 15 residues. This rearrangement joins TRBV12-3 or TRBV12-4 to TRBJ1-1, with D maybe TRBD1 (5 bases). Sequenced material: memory CD4+ T cells from blood. The TCR comes from a female donor in good health, serving as a healthy control. The CDR3 sequence: CASSLSGQGNDEAFF. The CDR3 region has the DNA TGTGCCAGCAGTTTAAGCGGGCAGGGTAATGATGAAGCTTTCTTT.